The 21 T cell receptor beta chains listed next were all sequenced from one sample in a study of shared clonotypes between healthy human individuals. TCRdb keeps only in-frame clones here, not all; method: immunoSEQ multiplex PCR. Among 900,000 to 1,200,000 clones listed, approximately 80% were seen once. Sample: memory CD4+ T cells from PBMCs. The sample's subset: CD45RA-negative fraction. The receptors originated from a man between 18 and 29 years old in good health. Some clones in this sample may be carry-over from other donors' samples.

The V and J genes are TRBV2 and TRBJ2-7, with D possibly matching TRBD2 (7 bases). CDR1 and CDR2 (germline): SNHLY, FYNNEI. The CDR3 is 14 amino acids. Trimming removed 7 bases at V and 4 bases at J, with 17 bases between. The CDR3 DNA sequence: TGTGCCAGCAAGGTGGGGGGGGCGAATTACGAGCAGTACTTC. This encodes CASKVGGANYEQYF.

A remark on this clone: This likely stems from a read error, as it lies one base from a far larger clone. CDR3 sequence reads: CASSPPSRRPSYEQYF. For the CDR3, the DNA is TGTGCCAGCAGTCCTCCTAGTCGCAGGCCATCCTACGAGCAGTACTTC. V gene TRBV28 combines with J gene TRBJ2-7; D unresolved. This CDR3 comprises 16 residues. V lost 5 bases and J 1 base, leaving 18 bases between the germline ends. CDR1 is MDHEN and CDR2 is SYDVKM in the germline V gene.

This rearrangement joins TRBV10-2 to TRBJ2-1; 10 nucleotides match TRBD2. J lost 7 bases, V lost 7 bases, and 10 bases had no gene match. This CDR3 comprises 15 residues. Germline assignment: CDR1 WSHSY and CDR2 SAAADI. In DNA form, the CDR3 reads TGCGCCAGCACCGAAGCGGGAGGGCCGCGGAATGAGCAGTTCTTC. Its translation is CASTEAGGPRNEQFF.

This clone has just a few counts. The genes are TRBV5-4 and TRBJ1-1; D remains ambiguous. There are 14 residues in the CDR3. Germline V gene sequence: CDR1 SGHNT, CDR2 YYREEE (reference sequence). Trimming cost V 0 bases and J 1 base, with 7 bases left between them. The CDR3 bases are TGTGCCAGCAGCTTGGTTGGGAAGAACACTGAAGCTTTCTTT. Amino acids: CASSLVGKNTEAFF. Combining the CDR3 with reference TRBV5-4 and TRBJ1-1 gives the whole variable domain ETGVTQSPTHLIKTRGQQVTLRCSSQSGHNTVSWYQQALGQGPQFIFQYYREEENGRGNFPPRFSGLQFPNYSSELNVNALELDDSALYLCASSLVGKNTEAFFGQGTRLTVV.

V and J are TRBV11-3 and TRBJ2-1; 9 positions agree with TRBD1. This CDR3 spans 15 amino acids. The V segment lost 5 bases and the J segment 7 bases; nucleotides outside the gene matches: 9. Germline V gene lookup returns CDR1 SGHNT and CDR2 YENEEA. The CDR3 region has the DNA TGTGCCAGCAGCCGCCCGGGACAGGGATTGAATGAGCAGTTCTTC. Amino acid sequence: CASSRPGQGLNEQFF.

The table lists this clone with a few counts. This same CDR3 is encoded by further DNA sequences in the sample. V gene TRBV15 combines with J gene TRBJ2-3; D unclear. The V gene lost 0 bases and the J gene lost 5 bases, with 6 bases spanning the gap. This CDR3 comprises 13 residues. Germline V gene sequence: CDR1 LNHNV, CDR2 YYDKDF (reference sequence). The CDR3 DNA reads TGTGCCACCAGCAGAGATCCCGGAGATACGCAGTATTTT. Residues: CATSRDPGDTQYF.

This clone was seen only a few times. The chain employs TRBV29-1 and TRBJ1-2; D is unresolved. CDR1 SQVTM and CDR2 ANQGSEA come from the germline V gene. This CDR3 comprises 12 residues. The CDR3 sequence is CTDTGWYYGYTF. DNA of the CDR3: TGCACCGATACGGGGTGGTACTATGGCTACACCTTC.

The chain carries TRBV14 and TRBJ2-5; 7 nucleotides agree with TRBD2. V trimming: 5 bases; J trimming: 7 bases; junction bases outside the gene matches: 13. Germline V gene lookup returns CDR1 SGHDN and CDR2 FVKESK. The CDR3 is made up of 15 amino acids. CDR3 in amino acids: CASSAGTSATGTQYF. CDR3 in DNA: TGTGCCAGCAGCGCTGGAACTAGCGCGACGGGGACCCAGTACTTC.

The V call is TRBV5-1, the J call TRBJ1-2; D might be TRBD1 (6 bases). The CDR3 sequence is 15 residues long. V lost 5 bases and J 8 bases, leaving 22 bases between the germline ends. Germline V gene lookup returns CDR1 SGHRS and CDR2 YFSETQ. CDR3 amino acids: CASSPLNGGDRGYTF. In DNA form, the CDR3 reads TGCGCCAGCAGTCCTCTCAACGGGGGCGATAGAGGCTACACCTTC.

This clone has only a few counts. The V call is TRBV6-5, the J call TRBJ1-2, with TRBD1 identical over 7 bases. Germline trimming cut 6 bases from V and 7 bases from J; bases unmatched to any gene: 8. There are 13 residues in the CDR3. CDR1 is MNHEY, CDR2 SVGAGI, per germline. The CDR3 bases are TGTGCCAGCAGCCAGACAGGGAATGGTGGCTACACCTTC. Residues: CASSQTGNGGYTF.

This clone has ten or more counts. This chain joins TRBV2 and TRBJ1-5; 7 nucleotides align to TRBD1. Trimming took 4 bases from V and 5 from J; bases not matched to a gene: 8. The germline gives CDR1 SNHLY, CDR2 FYNNEI. The CDR3 spans 15 residues. CDR3 bases: TGTGCCAGCAGTGTAGAAGGGGGCGAGGATCAGCCCCAGCATTTT. This encodes CASSVEGGEDQPQHF.

This chain connects TRBV2 to TRBJ2-5; TRBD2 agrees at 8 bases. This CDR3 spans 14 amino acids. The J segment lost 9 bases and the V segment lost 6 bases, leaving 12 bases of the junction unmatched. Germline CDR1 and CDR2: SNHLY and FYNNEI. The CDR3 here is CASSWEAGALPQYF. DNA for the CDR3: TGTGCCAGCAGCTGGGAAGCGGGAGCCCTCCCCCAGTACTTC.

The V gene is TRBV7-2, the J gene TRBJ2-7; 8 nucleotides agree with TRBD1. CDR1 is SGHTA, CDR2 FQGNSA, per germline. The CDR3 spans 15 residues. The trim removed 5 bases at V and 1 base at J, leaving 7 bases unmatched. The CDR3 DNA reads TGTGCCAGCAGCCAAGGACAGGGCGGTTCCTACGAGCAGTACTTC. It yields the protein CASSQGQGGSYEQYF.

This chain joins TRBV9 and TRBJ2-3; TRBD2 matches at 7 bases. Germline CDR1 SGDLS, CDR2 YYNGEE. V lost 6 bases to trimming and J lost 5 bases; unmatched junction nucleotides: 6. CDR3 length equals 13 residues. The CDR3 here is CASNLGEGDTQYF. The CDR3 DNA sequence: TGTGCCAGCAATTTGGGGGAGGGAGATACGCAGTATTTT.

The gene calls are TRBV4-1 and TRBJ2-1; 9 bases line up with TRBD1. Germline-derived CDR1 and CDR2 are MGHRA and YSYEKL. The junction had 11 bases not matched to a gene; V was cut back by 3 bases and J by 5 bases. The CDR3 has 17 residues. CDR3 sequence (DNA): TGCGCCAGCAGCCAGGGTCCCGGGACAGGGCGTAACAATGAGCAGTTCTTC. It specifies CASSQGPGTGRNNEQFF.

This chain connects TRBV5-1 to TRBJ2-7; 12 nucleotides match TRBD2. The germline V gene encodes CDR1 SGHRS and CDR2 YFSETQ. The V and J ends lost 3 bases and 4 bases, in that order; junction bases with no gene match: 5. The CDR3 contains 15 residues. The CDR3 DNA follows: TGCGCCAGCAGCTGGACTAGCGGGACTGGGTACGAGCAGTACTTC. As protein: CASSWTSGTGYEQYF.

The V call is TRBV27, the J call TRBJ1-4; 8 nucleotides match TRBD1. The trim removed 4 bases at V and 7 bases at J, leaving 5 bases unmatched. The CDR3 loop spans 14 amino acids. Germline V CDR1 and CDR2: MNHEY, SMNVEV (reference sequence). The CDR3 nucleotides read TGTGCCAGCAGTTCAGGGGGCGTCGGTGAAAAACTGTTTTTT. It encodes CASSSGGVGEKLFF.

CDR3 amino acids: CASSDLLSDTQYF. The CDR3 nucleotides are TGTGCCAGCAGTGACCTACTTTCGGATACGCAGTATTTT. The chain recombines TRBV6-4 with TRBJ2-3; no firm D call. The CDR3 is 13 amino acids. Per the germline V gene, CDR1 is MRHNA and CDR2 is SNTAGT. Deletions cut 2 bases from V and 6 bases from J, with 9 bases between.

This rearrangement joins TRBV6-5 to TRBJ2-7; perhaps D is TRBD1 or TRBD2 (5 bases each). The CDR3 runs 15 residues. V was shortened by 0 bases and J by 2 bases, with 11 bases between the two germline ends. Germline assignment: CDR1 MNHEY and CDR2 SVGAGI. The CDR3 nucleotides read TGTGCCAGCAGTTACTCGTTTGGGGGTCCCTACGAGCAGTACTTC. This encodes CASSYSFGGPYEQYF.

The gene calls are TRBV7-9 and TRBJ1-4; D might be TRBD1 (5 bases). The CDR3 contains 15 residues. V lost 0 bases and J lost 5, with 10 bases in between. From germline, CDR1 is SEHNR and CDR2 FQNEAQ (reference sequence). CDR3 sequence reads: CASSLASSGNEKLFF. CDR3 DNA: TGTGCCAGCAGCTTAGCGTCGTCAGGGAATGAAAAACTGTTTTTT.

The rearrangement links TRBV28 to TRBJ2-7; possibly TRBD1 or TRBD2 for D (5 bases each). V shed 7 bases and J shed 5 bases, with 15 bases lying between them. The V gene's germline CDR1 is MDHEN and CDR2 SYDVKM. The CDR3 covers 13 residues. DNA for the CDR3: TGTGCCAGCATCGGGGTGGGGCGAAACGAGCAGTACTTC. This translates into CASIGVGRNEQYF.